This TCR beta chain originates from a study of vaccination effects on CD4 cells after COVID-19. ViraFEST assay sequencing came after antigen-specific CD4+ T cells were expanded with viral peptide pools. Culture proceeded for nine to ten days, and CD4+ T cells were then isolated. According to the study, vaccine recipients showed no prior SARS-CoV-2 infection and negative nucleocapsid antibodies. Every well got around 1.9 million PBMC, which were grown with about 10 IU/ml IL-2 and around 10 ug/ml peptides. Regarding this clone: What it binds is not known.

The germline V gene encodes CDR1 SGHDT and CDR2 YYEEEE. The CDR3 totals 17 residues. The ends were cut back, 1 base at V and 5 bases at J, with 19 bases in the middle. Only in-frame clones appear in the TCRdb table, and some are missing; sequencing was by immunoSEQ multiplex PCR. The sample contains under 65,000 clones, around 75% of which appear only once. The sequences come from CD4+ T cells from PBMCs cultured with HCoV-229E spike peptides, collected before COVID-19 vaccination. The clonotype originates from a human donor who received a COVID-19 vaccine. This chain joins TRBV5-6 and TRBJ1-5, with D perhaps matching TRBD1 (5 bases). The CDR3 region has the DNA TGTGCCAGCAGCTTGAAGGGGCAGGGCCTTTGGCATCAGCCCCAGCATTTT. Translated: CASSLKGQGLWHQPQHF. The full variable domain, completed using reference TRBV5-6 and TRBJ1-5, is DAGVTQSPTHLIKTRGQQVTLRCSPKSGHDTVSWYQQALGQGPQFIFQYYEEEERQRGNFPDRFSGHQFPNYSSELNVNALLLGDSALYLCASSLKGQGLWHQPQHFGDGTRLSIL.